Listed below are T cell receptor beta chains from one sample, sequenced in a study of Graves' ophthalmopathy and Graves' hyperthyroidism. TCRdb reprocessed the multiplex PCR reads with MiXCR, giving one entry per CDR3 protein. The sample holds hundreds of thousands of distinct CDR3 sequences; under 25% are singletons and the top ten take around 3%. Sequencing was performed on peripheral blood. Every receptor here comes from a woman aged 18-29 years with stable Graves' hyperthyroidism. The CDR3 runs from the conserved cysteine through the conserved F or W.

CDR3aa: CASRRDSSSGNTIYF
j_gene: TRBJ1-3
v_gene: TRBV27

CDR3aa: CASSPRSQDRGYEQYF
j_gene: TRBJ2-7
v_gene: TRBV12-3/TRBV12-4

CDR3aa: CASSLEGAYQPQHF
j_gene: TRBJ1-5
v_gene: TRBV28

CDR3aa: CASRGRGAFRSGELFF
j_gene: TRBJ2-2
v_gene: TRBV6-1

CDR3aa: CASIIRQGAHGYTF
j_gene: TRBJ1-2
v_gene: TRBV6-1

CDR3aa: CASSAPGTGHYGYTF
j_gene: TRBJ1-2
v_gene: TRBV28

CDR3aa: CASSQGAGTGGYSPLHF
j_gene: TRBJ1-6
v_gene: TRBV3-1

CDR3aa: CASSLSRTSRETQYF
j_gene: TRBJ2-5
v_gene: TRBV7-2

CDR3aa: CASSPQAGETQYF
j_gene: TRBJ2-5
v_gene: TRBV2

CDR3aa: CATRGTGYGYTF
j_gene: TRBJ1-2
v_gene: TRBV24-1

CDR3aa: CASSTGTGFQETQYF
j_gene: TRBJ2-5
v_gene: TRBV28

CDR3aa: CASGAGSRAFF
j_gene: TRBJ1-1
v_gene: TRBV12-3/TRBV12-4

CDR3aa: CAGSQKGATHNSPLHF
j_gene: TRBJ1-6
v_gene: TRBV5-1

CDR3aa: CASSYGLGYGYTF
j_gene: TRBJ1-2
v_gene: TRBV12-3/TRBV12-4

CDR3aa: CASSPGLSSNQPQHF
j_gene: TRBJ1-5
v_gene: TRBV18

CDR3aa: CASSLAPRWRGFQETQYF
j_gene: TRBJ2-5
v_gene: TRBV12-3/TRBV12-4

CDR3aa: CASSQVVYSPNTGELFF
j_gene: TRBJ2-2
v_gene: TRBV4-1

CDR3aa: CSATNEGANSPLHF
j_gene: TRBJ1-6
v_gene: TRBV20-1

CDR3aa: CAWSTIRGSSPLHF
j_gene: TRBJ1-6
v_gene: TRBV30

CDR3aa: CSAMRGGRVNTEAFF
j_gene: TRBJ1-1
v_gene: TRBV20-1

CDR3aa: CASRARGAKNIQYF
j_gene: TRBJ2-4
v_gene: TRBV2

CDR3aa: CASSVGGQGLYEQYF
j_gene: TRBJ2-7
v_gene: TRBV9

CDR3aa: CASSLLGDEQYF
j_gene: TRBJ2-7
v_gene: TRBV28

CDR3aa: CASSVSGTSNQPQHF
j_gene: TRBJ1-5
v_gene: TRBV7-2

CDR3aa: CASSTDRGHNSPLHF
j_gene: TRBJ1-6
v_gene: TRBV6-5

CDR3aa: CSSSPGIAGVRSSYEQYF
j_gene: TRBJ2-7
v_gene: TRBV11-1

CDR3aa: CASSPFAGGPGETQYF
j_gene: TRBJ2-5
v_gene: TRBV3-1

CDR3aa: CATSEGTSGSYEQYF
j_gene: TRBJ2-7
v_gene: TRBV24-1

CDR3aa: CASSPRVGQPQHF
j_gene: TRBJ1-5
v_gene: TRBV4-1

CDR3aa: CATSDSKIGREFYGYTF
j_gene: TRBJ1-2
v_gene: TRBV24-1

CDR3aa: CASSPYSGRVHARPYEQYF
j_gene: TRBJ2-7
v_gene: TRBV7-3

CDR3aa: CASSQDRDGLARQETQYF
j_gene: TRBJ2-5
v_gene: TRBV14

CDR3aa: CASGQGSYEQYF
j_gene: TRBJ2-7
v_gene: TRBV30

CDR3aa: CASRAQGAKNIQYF
j_gene: TRBJ2-4
v_gene: TRBV2

CDR3aa: CASSPIGTENTGELFF
j_gene: TRBJ2-2
v_gene: TRBV12-3/TRBV12-4

CDR3aa: CVSSLTGVVETQYF
j_gene: TRBJ2-5
v_gene: TRBV7-9

CDR3aa: CASSLVLAGVYEQYF
j_gene: TRBJ2-7
v_gene: TRBV28

CDR3aa: CASSSPVAGAETQYF
j_gene: TRBJ2-5
v_gene: TRBV28

CDR3aa: CATSRRETQYF
j_gene: TRBJ2-5
v_gene: TRBV10-2

CDR3aa: CASSSTEETQYF
j_gene: TRBJ2-5
v_gene: TRBV6-1

CDR3aa: CASRTGRDQPQHF
j_gene: TRBJ1-5
v_gene: TRBV6-1

CDR3aa: CASSLVGQPQETQYF
j_gene: TRBJ2-5
v_gene: TRBV7-2

CDR3aa: CASSLRGEETRYF
j_gene: TRBJ2-5
v_gene: TRBV12-3/TRBV12-4

CDR3aa: CASSNPTSGRSEQYF
j_gene: TRBJ2-7
v_gene: TRBV27

CDR3aa: CASTAHPPGLAGDHEQYF
j_gene: TRBJ2-7
v_gene: TRBV6-2/TRBV6-3

CDR3aa: CASSEAGFGTEAFF
j_gene: TRBJ1-1
v_gene: TRBV2

CDR3aa: CASSHLESSYEQYF
j_gene: TRBJ2-7
v_gene: TRBV28

CDR3aa: CAGTGLRHTEAFF
j_gene: TRBJ1-1
v_gene: TRBV30

CDR3aa: CASSETGRVEQYF
j_gene: TRBJ2-7
v_gene: TRBV25-1

CDR3aa: CAISEEDREREQYF
j_gene: TRBJ2-7
v_gene: TRBV10-3

CDR3aa: CASSQSHRRNTEAFF
j_gene: TRBJ1-1
v_gene: TRBV4-3

CDR3aa: CASSYGQGVHQPQHF
j_gene: TRBJ1-5
v_gene: TRBV6-5

CDR3aa: CASSRIRVRSYEQYF
j_gene: TRBJ2-7
v_gene: TRBV18

CDR3aa: CASSQDPIQGADGYTF
j_gene: TRBJ1-2
v_gene: TRBV4-1

CDR3aa: CASSPRTVRDYGYTF
j_gene: TRBJ1-2
v_gene: TRBV19

CDR3aa: CASSSDRENTEAFF
j_gene: TRBJ1-1
v_gene: TRBV12-3/TRBV12-4

CDR3aa: CSARGYTGEQYF
j_gene: TRBJ2-7
v_gene: TRBV20-1